This is a list of T cell receptor beta chains from one sample in a study of cytomegalovirus exposure and HLA in healthy donors. The assay was immunoSEQ multiplex PCR, and TCRdb's table has in-frame clones only and misses some. In the table there are more than 200,000 clones, less than 80% of which are singletons. Sequencing used PBMCs. These receptors all stem from a girl aged 2 to 10 in good health and CMV-seronegative. Both conserved end residues are part of each CDR3. The order of the fields is J gene, clone size, V gene, D gene, CDR3 protein, CDR3 DNA. A D gene is named only where the DNA matches it firmly. Only part of the rows carry a size: once, few, many, or a class if the clone is expanded.

j_call: TRBJ1-1
clone_size: .
v_call: TRBV6-5
d_call: TRBD1
cdr3_aa: CASSTRDQGASEAFF
cdr3_nt: TGTGCCAGCAGTACCCGGGATCAGGGGGCTAGTGAAGCTTTCTTT

j_call: TRBJ2-3
clone_size: .
v_call: TRBV11-3
d_call: .
cdr3_aa: CASSLSQSIQDTQYF
cdr3_nt: TGTGCCAGCAGCTTAAGTCAGTCCATTCAAGATACGCAGTATTTT

j_call: TRBJ2-2
clone_size: .
v_call: TRBV5-1
d_call: TRBD2
cdr3_aa: CASSFTLAGHTGELFF
cdr3_nt: TGCGCCAGCAGCTTTACACTAGCGGGACACACCGGGGAGCTGTTTTTT

j_call: TRBJ1-1
clone_size: few
v_call: TRBV6-1
d_call: .
cdr3_aa: CASSEGTYTEAFF
cdr3_nt: TGTGCCAGCAGTGAAGGAACTTACACTGAAGCTTTCTTT

j_call: TRBJ2-1
clone_size: .
v_call: TRBV19
d_call: TRBD2
cdr3_aa: CASSGAGGGEQFF
cdr3_nt: TGTGCCAGTAGTGGGGCGGGAGGAGGGGAGCAGTTCTTC

j_call: TRBJ2-5
clone_size: .
v_call: TRBV19
d_call: .
cdr3_aa: CASSIMRLETQYF
cdr3_nt: TGTGCCAGTAGTATTATGCGTCTAGAGACCCAGTACTTC

j_call: TRBJ1-2
clone_size: .
v_call: TRBV9
d_call: TRBD1
cdr3_aa: CASSRDRAGYGYTF
cdr3_nt: TGTGCCAGCAGCCGAGACAGGGCGGGCTATGGCTACACCTTC

j_call: TRBJ2-7
clone_size: few
v_call: TRBV5-1
d_call: .
cdr3_aa: CASSLGQGSYEQYF
cdr3_nt: TGCGCCAGCAGCTTGGGCCAGGGATCCTACGAGCAGTACTTC

j_call: TRBJ1-2
clone_size: .
v_call: TRBV10-3
d_call: TRBD1
cdr3_aa: CAITPGQGPYGYTF
cdr3_nt: TGTGCCATCACCCCGGGACAGGGCCCCTATGGCTACACCTTC

j_call: TRBJ2-7
clone_size: .
v_call: TRBV6-5
d_call: .
cdr3_aa: CASSYWQGSYEQYF
cdr3_nt: TGTGCCAGCAGTTACTGGCAGGGATCCTACGAGCAGTACTTC

j_call: TRBJ2-1
clone_size: once
v_call: TRBV5-1
d_call: .
cdr3_aa: CASSLSRGWYEQFF
cdr3_nt: TGCGCCAGCAGCCTTTCTCGGGGGTGGTATGAGCAGTTCTTC

j_call: TRBJ2-1
clone_size: once
v_call: TRBV25-1
d_call: .
cdr3_aa: CASSEGSQNEQFF
cdr3_nt: TGTGCCAGCAGTGAGGGCAGTCAAAATGAGCAGTTCTTC

j_call: TRBJ2-3
clone_size: .
v_call: TRBV6-5
d_call: TRBD2
cdr3_aa: CASSRGDVTDTQYF
cdr3_nt: TGTGCCAGCAGCCGGGGGGATGTCACAGATACGCAGTATTTT

j_call: TRBJ2-7
clone_size: .
v_call: TRBV9
d_call: .
cdr3_aa: CASGDKPYEQYF
cdr3_nt: TGTGCCAGCGGGGACAAACCCTACGAGCAGTACTTC

j_call: TRBJ2-3
clone_size: .
v_call: TRBV10-3
d_call: .
cdr3_aa: CAISESRQSTDTQYF
cdr3_nt: TGTGCCATCAGTGAGTCGAGGCAGAGCACAGATACGCAGTATTTT

j_call: TRBJ1-6
clone_size: .
v_call: TRBV7-2
d_call: .
cdr3_aa: CASSLALRGSPLHF
cdr3_nt: TGTGCCAGCAGCTTAGCGCTTCGGGGTTCACCCCTCCACTTT

j_call: TRBJ2-2
clone_size: .
v_call: TRBV27
d_call: .
cdr3_aa: CASSPRPPGELFF
cdr3_nt: TGTGCCAGCAGTCCGCGGCCTCCCGGGGAGCTGTTTTTT

j_call: TRBJ2-3
clone_size: .
v_call: TRBV10-2
d_call: TRBD2
cdr3_aa: CASSEPRGAPTDTQYF
cdr3_nt: TGCGCCAGCAGTGAACCGCGGGGGGCCCCCACAGATACGCAGTATTTT

j_call: TRBJ1-4
clone_size: many
v_call: TRBV7-9
d_call: .
cdr3_aa: CASSSEGTNEKLFF
cdr3_nt: TGTGCCAGCAGCTCGGAGGGAACTAATGAAAAACTGTTTTTT

j_call: TRBJ2-5
clone_size: .
v_call: TRBV25-1
d_call: TRBD1
cdr3_aa: CASSEWDSMSQETQYF
cdr3_nt: TGTGCCAGCAGTGAATGGGACAGTATGAGTCAAGAGACCCAGTACTTC

j_call: TRBJ2-7
clone_size: once
v_call: TRBV6-5
d_call: .
cdr3_aa: CATWGQGRTYEQYF
cdr3_nt: TGTGCCACCTGGGGGCAGGGGCGAACCTACGAGCAGTACTTC

j_call: TRBJ2-1
clone_size: .
v_call: TRBV9
d_call: .
cdr3_aa: CASSVDWGPYNEQFF
cdr3_nt: TGTGCCAGCAGCGTAGATTGGGGGCCATACAATGAGCAGTTCTTC

j_call: TRBJ2-7
clone_size: once
v_call: TRBV10-3
d_call: .
cdr3_aa: CAISTIGGGAFPYEQYF
cdr3_nt: TGTGCCATCAGTACGATTGGCGGGGGCGCATTCCCCTACGAGCAGTACTTC

j_call: TRBJ2-1
clone_size: .
v_call: TRBV6-4
d_call: TRBD2
cdr3_aa: CASSDSTSGANEQFF
cdr3_nt: TGTGCCAGCAGTGACTCGACTAGCGGGGCTAATGAGCAGTTCTTC

j_call: TRBJ1-5
clone_size: .
v_call: TRBV10-2
d_call: .
cdr3_aa: CASSESFDDRGCQPQHF
cdr3_nt: TGCGCCAGCAGTGAGTCGTTCGATGACCGGGGATGTCAGCCCCAGCATTTT

j_call: TRBJ2-1
clone_size: .
v_call: TRBV10-3
d_call: TRBD1
cdr3_aa: CAISIPGQGAYNEQFF
cdr3_nt: TGTGCCATCAGTATTCCGGGACAGGGGGCATACAATGAGCAGTTCTTC

j_call: TRBJ2-3
clone_size: .
v_call: TRBV5-4
d_call: .
cdr3_aa: CASSPSTGTDTQYF
cdr3_nt: TGTGCCAGCAGCCCTTCGACTGGAACAGATACGCAGTATTTT

j_call: TRBJ2-5
clone_size: .
v_call: TRBV29-1
d_call: TRBD1
cdr3_aa: CSISTGTGVQETQYF
cdr3_nt: TGCAGCATCTCCACCGGGACAGGGGTTCAAGAGACCCAGTACTTC

j_call: TRBJ1-1
clone_size: .
v_call: TRBV5-8
d_call: .
cdr3_aa: CASSLDAGNTEAFF
cdr3_nt: TGTGCCAGCAGCTTGGATGCAGGGAACACTGAAGCTTTCTTT

j_call: TRBJ2-1
clone_size: .
v_call: TRBV7-9
d_call: .
cdr3_aa: CASSLGREEWGEQFF
cdr3_nt: TGTGCCAGCAGCTTAGGGCGGGAAGAATGGGGTGAGCAGTTCTTC

j_call: TRBJ2-5
clone_size: .
v_call: TRBV19
d_call: TRBD2
cdr3_aa: CATTRTSGREETQYF
cdr3_nt: TGTGCCACCACGCGGACTAGCGGGAGGGAAGAGACCCAGTACTTC

j_call: TRBJ2-5
clone_size: .
v_call: TRBV19
d_call: TRBD2
cdr3_aa: CASSISGGRGRETQYF
cdr3_nt: TGTGCCAGTAGTATATCTGGCGGGAGAGGGAGGGAGACCCAGTACTTC

j_call: TRBJ1-1
clone_size: .
v_call: TRBV6-5
d_call: TRBD1
cdr3_aa: CASSVWTGGTEAFF
cdr3_nt: TGTGCCAGCAGTGTCTGGACAGGGGGCACTGAAGCTTTCTTT

j_call: TRBJ2-2
clone_size: .
v_call: TRBV5-1
d_call: .
cdr3_aa: CASSLEGSGNTGELFF
cdr3_nt: TGCGCCAGCAGCTTGGAGGGTAGCGGGAACACCGGGGAGCTGTTTTTT

j_call: TRBJ1-1
clone_size: once
v_call: TRBV27
d_call: .
cdr3_aa: CASSLSMGGGAFF
cdr3_nt: TGTGCCAGCAGTTTATCGATGGGGGGGGGAGCTTTCTTT

j_call: TRBJ2-3
clone_size: .
v_call: TRBV14
d_call: .
cdr3_aa: CASSQGGDTQYF
cdr3_nt: TGTGCCAGCAGCCAAGGCGGGGATACGCAGTATTTT

j_call: TRBJ1-2
clone_size: .
v_call: TRBV2
d_call: .
cdr3_aa: CASSEGFGGKGYTF
cdr3_nt: TGTGCCAGCAGTGAAGGGTTCGGAGGGAAAGGCTACACCTTC

j_call: TRBJ1-3
clone_size: few
v_call: TRBV7-6
d_call: .
cdr3_aa: CASSLVREGNTIYF
cdr3_nt: TGTGCCAGCAGCTTAGTCAGGGAAGGAAACACCATATATTTT

j_call: TRBJ2-7
clone_size: .
v_call: TRBV27
d_call: .
cdr3_aa: CASRLTGTESSYEQYF
cdr3_nt: TGTGCCAGCAGGTTGACCGGGACTGAAAGCTCCTACGAGCAGTACTTC

j_call: TRBJ2-3
clone_size: .
v_call: TRBV9
d_call: .
cdr3_aa: CASSVASSTDTQYF
cdr3_nt: TGTGCCAGCAGCGTAGCTTCGAGCACAGATACGCAGTATTTT